Below are 13 T cell receptor beta chains sequenced from a single sample in a study of response to subunit inactivated influenza vaccine. TCRdb re-derived calls from the RT-PCR reads in MiXCR, one entry per CDR3 protein. Of a few hundred thousand distinct CDR3 sequences listed, 12% to 15% are singletons. This sample comprised PBMCs from blood, obtained 11 to 12 days after vaccination. Receptors originate from a man aged 45-60 years who received an inactivated influenza vaccine.

The chain couples TRBV28 to TRBJ2-2; D remains ambiguous. Trimming removed 6 bases at V and 6 bases at J, with 11 bases between. The CDR3 contains 13 residues. Germline CDR1 MDHEN, CDR2 SYDVKM. DNA for the CDR3: TGTGCCAGCAGCCCGAATAGCCCCGGGGAGCTGTTTTTT. Protein product: CASSPNSPGELFF.

The chain uses TRBV6-5 and TRBJ2-7, with 8 bases identical to TRBD1. Germline V gene lookup returns CDR1 MNHEY and CDR2 SVGAGI. Trimming cost V 2 bases and J 1 base; bases outside gene matches: 4. The CDR3 consists of 15 residues. CDR3 protein: CASSYLDRVSYEQYF. The CDR3 DNA sequence: TGTGCCAGCAGTTACCTGGACAGGGTTTCCTACGAGCAGTACTTC.

Only a few counts were recorded for this clonotype. CDR3 sequence: CSAMGQFTSYEQYF. In DNA, the CDR3 is TGCAGTGCTATGGGGCAGTTTACCTCCTACGAGCAGTACTTC. The genes are TRBV20-1 and TRBJ2-7; perhaps TRBD1 as D (5 bases). Looked up from germline, CDR1 is DFQATT and CDR2 is SNEGSKA (reference sequence). V was pared by 4 bases and J by 0 bases, with 13 bases between. This CDR3 has 14 residues.

The chain recombines TRBV6-6 with TRBJ2-4; possible D gene TRBD1, 5 bases. Germline loops: CDR1 MNHNY, CDR2 SVGAGI (reference sequence). With 0 bases removed from V and 7 bases from J, the gap between germline ends came to 7 bases. The length of the CDR3 is 13 residues. The CDR3 bases are TGTGCCAGCAGTTACTCGGGGCTGAACATTCAGTACTTC. Encoded protein: CASSYSGLNIQYF.

The gene calls are TRBV10-1 and TRBJ2-7; D may be TRBD1 (6 bases). From germline, CDR1 is WNHNN and CDR2 SYGVQD (reference sequence). Trimming left V 8 bases short and J 1 base short, with 21 bases between. The CDR3 loop spans 16 amino acids. CDR3 in DNA: TGCGCCAGCTATCCCCCACCTGACAGGCTATCCTACGAGCAGTACTTC. This translates into CASYPPPDRLSYEQYF.

This chain connects TRBV7-2 to TRBJ2-5, with 8 bases lining up with TRBD2. The CDR3 runs to 16 residues. Germline CDR1 and CDR2: SGHTA and FQGNSA. J lost 5 bases, V lost 1 base, and 9 bases had no gene match. The CDR3 spells CASSLGGLAFGETQYF. For the CDR3, the DNA is TGTGCCAGCAGCTTAGGCGGACTAGCATTTGGGGAGACCCAGTACTTC.

This clonotype was counted between two and nine times. The chain couples TRBV30 to TRBJ2-5; a weak D match, TRBD1 (6 bases). CDR3 length equals 17 residues. Germline values: CDR1 GTSNPN, CDR2 SVGIG (reference sequence). V lost 6 bases to trimming and J lost 5 bases, with 28 bases between them. This chain's CDR3 is CACRTSSGAPLPETQYF. The DNA for the CDR3 is TGTGCCTGTCGCACATCTTCAGGGGCCCCATTGCCGGAGACCCAGTACTTC.

V is TRBV7-9 and J is TRBJ1-1; D ambiguous. Germline CDR1 and CDR2: SEHNR and FQNEAQ (reference sequence). V was clipped by 5 bases and J by 1 base, with 8 bases between them. The CDR3 consists of 13 residues. As DNA, the CDR3 is TGTGCCAGCAGCCACACACCGAACACTGAAGCTTTCTTT. Translated: CASSHTPNTEAFF.

This clonotype was recorded many times. The rearrangement uses TRBV7-2 and TRBJ2-1; 9 nucleotides align to TRBD1. The CDR3 covers 14 residues. CDR1 and CDR2 from the germline V gene are SGHTA and FQGNSA. J gave up 7 bases and V 3 bases, and 4 bases lay outside the gene matches. CDR3 in DNA: TGTGCCAGCAGCTTCGGGACAGGGAGGAATGAGCAGTTCTTC. The encoded protein is CASSFGTGRNEQFF.

The chain employs TRBV9 and TRBJ2-7; 7 bases are shared with TRBD1. This CDR3 is 14 amino acids long. The trim removed 4 bases at V and 3 bases at J, leaving 7 bases unmatched. Germline CDR1 reads SGDLS; CDR2 reads YYNGEE. The CDR3 DNA reads as TGTGCCAGCAGCCAAAGACAGGGTAACTACGAGCAGTACTTC. Amino acids: CASSQRQGNYEQYF.

This clonotype was detected a few times. The V and J genes are TRBV12-3 or TRBV12-4 and TRBJ2-3; D uncertain. Trimming removed 3 bases at V and 3 bases at J, with 7 bases between. The length of the CDR3 is 13 residues. The CDR3 here is CASSFQETDTQYF. As DNA, the CDR3 is TGTGCCAGCAGTTTTCAGGAAACAGATACGCAGTATTTT.

The V call is TRBV7-7, the J call TRBJ2-3, with D possibly being TRBD1 or TRBD2 (5 bases each). The CDR3 sequence is 14 residues long. V lost 3 bases, J lost 4 bases, and 11 bases lay in between. Germline V CDR1 and CDR2: SSHAT, FNYEAQ (reference sequence). The CDR3 region has the DNA TGTGCCAGCAGCTTTGATCTGGGGGCAGATACGCAGTATTTT. Residues: CASSFDLGADTQYF.

This clonotype was found many times. The chain recombines TRBV12-3 or TRBV12-4 with TRBJ2-7, with D uncertain. The CDR3 has 13 residues. The V end was cut by 3 bases, the J end by 3 bases, with 9 bases between. Here the CDR3 reads CASSLELNYEQYF. CDR3 DNA: TGTGCCAGCAGTTTGGAACTTAACTACGAGCAGTACTTC.